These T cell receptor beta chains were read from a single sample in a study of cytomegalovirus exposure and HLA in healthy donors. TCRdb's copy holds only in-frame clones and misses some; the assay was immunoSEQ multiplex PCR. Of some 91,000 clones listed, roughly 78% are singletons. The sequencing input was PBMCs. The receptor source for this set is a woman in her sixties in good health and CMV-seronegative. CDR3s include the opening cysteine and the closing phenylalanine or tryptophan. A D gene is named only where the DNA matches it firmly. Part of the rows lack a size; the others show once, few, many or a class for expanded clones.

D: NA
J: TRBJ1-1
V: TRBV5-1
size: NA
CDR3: CASSPLPQANTEAFF
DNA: TGCGCCAGCAGCCCACTCCCTCAGGCGAACACTGAAGCTTTCTTT

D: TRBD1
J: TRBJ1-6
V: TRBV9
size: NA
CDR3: CASSVETGGNNSPLHF
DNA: TGTGCCAGCAGCGTAGAAACAGGGGGCAATAATTCACCCCTCCACTTT

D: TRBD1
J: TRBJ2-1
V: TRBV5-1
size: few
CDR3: CASSLYRGYNEQFF
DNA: TGCGCCAGCAGTCTCTACAGGGGATACAATGAGCAGTTCTTC

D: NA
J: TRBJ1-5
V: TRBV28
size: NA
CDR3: CASSNTGPQPQHF
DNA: TGTGCCAGCAGCAACACAGGGCCTCAGCCCCAGCATTTT

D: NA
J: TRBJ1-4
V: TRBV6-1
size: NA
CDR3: CASSEAAGRWEKLFF
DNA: TGTGCCAGCAGTGAAGCTGCAGGGCGGTGGGAAAAACTGTTTTTT

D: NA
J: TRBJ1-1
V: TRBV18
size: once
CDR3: CASSPGQLQDTEAFF
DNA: TGTGCCAGCTCACCTGGACAGCTTCAAGACACTGAAGCTTTCTTT

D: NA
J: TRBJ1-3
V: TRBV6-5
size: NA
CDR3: CASSYSVPVGNTIYF
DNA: TGTGCCAGCAGTTACTCGGTTCCGGTTGGAAACACCATATATTTT

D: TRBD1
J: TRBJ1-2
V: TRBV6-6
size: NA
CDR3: CASSYRDSYGYTF
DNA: TGTGCCAGCAGTTACCGGGACAGTTATGGCTACACCTTC

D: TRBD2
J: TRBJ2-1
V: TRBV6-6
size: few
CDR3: CASSRLGGSDNEQFF
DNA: TGTGCCAGCAGCCGGCTGGGCGGGAGTGACAATGAGCAGTTCTTC

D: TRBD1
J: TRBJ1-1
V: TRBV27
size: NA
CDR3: CASTRTGSATEAFF
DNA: TGTGCCAGCACTAGGACAGGATCGGCCACTGAAGCTTTCTTT

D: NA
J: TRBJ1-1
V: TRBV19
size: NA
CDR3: CASSPAVGRTEAFF
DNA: TGTGCCAGTAGCCCAGCGGTCGGCAGAACTGAAGCTTTCTTT

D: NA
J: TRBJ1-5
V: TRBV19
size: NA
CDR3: CASSILAGNLQPQHF
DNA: TGTGCCAGTAGTATCTTGGCGGGGAACCTTCAGCCCCAGCATTTT

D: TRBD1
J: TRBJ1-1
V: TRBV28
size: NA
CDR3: CASSSPGQGVSEAFF
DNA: TGTGCCAGCAGTTCTCCGGGACAGGGGGTCTCTGAAGCTTTCTTT

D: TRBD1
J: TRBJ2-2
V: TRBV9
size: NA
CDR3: CASSPRDRSGELFF
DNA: TGTGCCAGCAGCCCCCGGGACAGGTCCGGGGAGCTGTTTTTT

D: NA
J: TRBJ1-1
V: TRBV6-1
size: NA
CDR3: CASSEAGNQGMAEAFF
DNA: TGTGCCAGCAGTGAAGCGGGGAACCAGGGTATGGCTGAAGCTTTCTTT

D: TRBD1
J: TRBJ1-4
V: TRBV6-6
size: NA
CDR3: CACRDREQKLFF
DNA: TGTGCCTGCAGGGACAGGGAACAAAAACTGTTTTTT

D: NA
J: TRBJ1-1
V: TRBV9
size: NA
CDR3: CASSAPGHLNTEAFF
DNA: TGTGCCAGCAGCGCCCCGGGACACTTGAACACTGAAGCTTTCTTT

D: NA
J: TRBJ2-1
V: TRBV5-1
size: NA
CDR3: CASSLQGGDYNEQFF
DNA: TGCGCCAGCAGCTTGCAGGGGGGCGACTACAATGAGCAGTTCTTC

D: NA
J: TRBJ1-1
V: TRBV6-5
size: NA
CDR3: CASSLGQNTEAFF
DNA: TGTGCCAGCAGCTTGGGACAGAACACTGAAGCTTTCTTT

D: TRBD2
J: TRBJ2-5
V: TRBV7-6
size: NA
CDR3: CASSEGLAAQYF
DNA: TGTGCCAGCAGCGAGGGACTAGCGGCCCAGTACTTC

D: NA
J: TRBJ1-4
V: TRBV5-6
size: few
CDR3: CASSPISSEKLFF
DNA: TGTGCCAGCAGCCCTATCTCGTCGGAAAAACTGTTTTTT

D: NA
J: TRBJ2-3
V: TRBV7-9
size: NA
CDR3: CASSWTAGDTQYF
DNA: TGTGCCAGCAGCTGGACAGCTGGAGATACGCAGTATTTT

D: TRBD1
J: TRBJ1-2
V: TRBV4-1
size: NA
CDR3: CASSQGLRGQGYGYTF
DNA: TGCGCCAGCAGCCAAGGGCTAAGGGGACAGGGTTATGGCTACACCTTC

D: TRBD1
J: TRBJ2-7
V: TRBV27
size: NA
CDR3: CASSLGTGGREQYF
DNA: TGTGCCAGCAGTCTCGGGACAGGGGGTCGCGAGCAGTACTTC

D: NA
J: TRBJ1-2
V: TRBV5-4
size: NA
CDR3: CASSLGGENYGYTF
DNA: TGTGCCAGCAGCTTGGGCGGGGAGAACTATGGCTACACCTTC

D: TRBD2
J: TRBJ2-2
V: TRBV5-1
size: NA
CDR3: CASSLVSSGGTGELFF
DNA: TGCGCCAGCAGCTTGGTGTCTAGCGGGGGTACCGGGGAGCTGTTTTTT

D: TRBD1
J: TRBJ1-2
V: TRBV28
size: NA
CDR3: CASSFSQGGANYGYTF
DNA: TGTGCCAGCAGTTTTTCTCAGGGGGGAGCTAACTATGGCTACACCTTC

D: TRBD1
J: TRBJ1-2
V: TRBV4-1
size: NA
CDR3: CASSQGQGLSGYTF
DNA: TGCGCCAGCAGCCAAGGACAGGGGTTATCTGGCTACACCTTC

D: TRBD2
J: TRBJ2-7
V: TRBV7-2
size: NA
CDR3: CASSFSPISGRAIYYEQYF
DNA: TGTGCCAGCAGCTTCAGTCCCATTAGCGGGAGGGCCATTTACTACGAGCAGTACTTC

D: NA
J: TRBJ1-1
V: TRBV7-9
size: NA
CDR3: CASSTRTGPGTEAFF
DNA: TGTGCCAGCAGCACGCGCACAGGCCCGGGCACTGAAGCTTTCTTT

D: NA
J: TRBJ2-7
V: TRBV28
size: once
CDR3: CASSEDREFSSEQYF
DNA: TGTGCCAGCAGCGAAGACCGGGAGTTCAGCTCCGAGCAGTACTTC

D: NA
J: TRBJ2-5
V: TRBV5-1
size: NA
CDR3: CASSLNGERETQYF
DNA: TGCGCCAGCAGCTTAAACGGAGAGCGGGAGACCCAGTACTTC

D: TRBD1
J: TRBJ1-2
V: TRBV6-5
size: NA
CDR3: CASIDRGRIAGYTF
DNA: TGTGCCAGCATAGACAGGGGGCGTATCGCTGGCTACACCTTC

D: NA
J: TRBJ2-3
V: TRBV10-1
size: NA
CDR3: CASSVSGRGDTQYF
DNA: TGCGCCAGCAGTGTCAGCGGTAGAGGAGATACGCAGTATTTT

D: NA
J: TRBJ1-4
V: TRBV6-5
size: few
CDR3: CASSYLRQATNEKLFF
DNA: TGTGCCAGCAGTTACCTACGACAGGCAACTAATGAAAAACTGTTTTTT

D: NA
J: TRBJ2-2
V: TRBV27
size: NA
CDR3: CASSSRLNTGELFF
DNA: TGTGCCAGCAGTTCAAGACTAAACACCGGGGAGCTGTTTTTT

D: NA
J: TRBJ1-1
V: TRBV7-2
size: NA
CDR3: CASSFGLPEAFF
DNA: TGTGCCAGCAGCTTTGGACTGCCCGAAGCTTTCTTT

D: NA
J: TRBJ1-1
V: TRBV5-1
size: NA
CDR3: CASSLGENTEAFF
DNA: TGCGCCAGCAGCTTAGGGGAAAACACTGAAGCTTTCTTT

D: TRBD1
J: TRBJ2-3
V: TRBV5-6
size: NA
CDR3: CASSRRTGAFFTDTQYF
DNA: TGTGCCAGCAGCCGCCGGACAGGGGCCTTTTTCACAGATACGCAGTATTTT

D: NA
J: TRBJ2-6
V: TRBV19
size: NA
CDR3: CASSTGQAFSGANVLTF
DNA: TGTGCCAGTAGTACCGGACAAGCTTTCTCTGGGGCCAACGTCCTGACTTTC

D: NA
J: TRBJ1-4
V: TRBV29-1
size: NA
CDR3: CSVEGPGATNEKLFF
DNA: TGCAGCGTTGAGGGCCCAGGGGCAACTAATGAAAAACTGTTTTTT

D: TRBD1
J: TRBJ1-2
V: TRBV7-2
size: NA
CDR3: CASSKQTGDYGYTF
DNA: TGTGCCAGCAGCAAACAAACAGGGGACTATGGCTACACCTTC